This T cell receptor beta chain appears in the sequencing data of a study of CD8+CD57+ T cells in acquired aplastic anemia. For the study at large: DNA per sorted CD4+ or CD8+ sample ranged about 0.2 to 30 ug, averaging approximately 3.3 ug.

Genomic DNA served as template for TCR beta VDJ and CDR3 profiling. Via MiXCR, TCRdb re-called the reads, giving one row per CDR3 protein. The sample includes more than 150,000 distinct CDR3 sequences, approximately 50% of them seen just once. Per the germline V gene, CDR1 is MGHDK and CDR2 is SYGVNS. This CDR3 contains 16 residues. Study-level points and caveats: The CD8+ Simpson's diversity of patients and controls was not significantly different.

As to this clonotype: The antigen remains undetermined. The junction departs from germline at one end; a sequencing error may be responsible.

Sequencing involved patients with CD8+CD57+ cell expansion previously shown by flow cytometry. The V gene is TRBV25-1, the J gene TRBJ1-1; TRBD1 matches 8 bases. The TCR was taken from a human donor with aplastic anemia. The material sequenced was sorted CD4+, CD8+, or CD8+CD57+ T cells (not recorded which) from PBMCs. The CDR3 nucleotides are TGTGCCGGCAGCTTGGGCGGGACAGGACTAGGAACTGAAGCTTTCTTT. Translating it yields CAGSLGGTGLGTEAFF.